Sequencing of this T cell receptor (beta chain) was carried out in a study of cytomegalovirus exposure and HLA in healthy donors. Nominally healthy donors provided the samples, though records likely missed some immune exposures. The primer mix had 60 Vbeta and 13 Jbeta primers. Sequencing used immunoSEQ multiplex PCR; TCRdb keeps in-frame clones, though not all of them. Here the sample spans fewer than 250,000 clones, about 75% being singletons. Whole-study results and caveats: Earlier analysis looked at TCR beta V segments, and most were productive about 87% or about 30% of the time.

In its sample, this clone was seen once. Antigen specificity is unknown. The CDR3 consists of 19 residues. Germline V gene lookup returns CDR1 MRHNA and CDR2 SNTAGT. The ends lost 1 base at V and 4 bases at J; junction bases unmatched: 15. The sequence was collected from a man younger than 30 in good health and CMV-seronegative. The material sequenced was PBMCs. The chain joins TRBV6-4 to TRBJ2-1; 8 bases fit TRBD2. The CDR3: CASSDLAVGGGPPYNEQFF. The DNA for the CDR3 is TGTGCCAGCAGTGACTTGGCAGTCGGGGGGGGACCCCCTTACAATGAGCAGTTCTTC.